The 28 T cell receptor beta chains below all came from one sample that was sequenced in a study of blood T cell repertoires in COVID-19. TCRdb's table, derived via immunoSEQ multiplex PCR, lists solely in-frame clones and lacks some. This table has a few hundred thousand clones, 70% to 90% appearing once. The source material was PBMCs or T cells enriched from blood (not recorded which). These receptors came from a woman in her twenties or thirties who had recovered from COVID-19.

This chain joins TRBV5-4 and TRBJ2-2; 7 bases agree with TRBD1. J was trimmed by 4 bases and V by 4 bases; bases with no gene match: 13. The germline V gene has CDR1 SGHNT and CDR2 YYREEE (reference sequence). The CDR3 consists of 17 residues. The CDR3 nucleotides are TGTGCCAGCAGCAAGACAGGGAATCGGGCGGGCACCGGGGAGCTGTTTTTT. It translates to CASSKTGNRAGTGELFF.

The V and J genes are TRBV4-3 and TRBJ1-1; TRBD1 might be the D (5 bases). Trimming left V 1 base short and J 5 bases short, with 14 bases between. The length of the CDR3 is 15 residues. Germline CDR1 is LGHNA and CDR2 is YSLEER. CDR3 residues: CASSQVGEGWTEAFF. For the CDR3, the DNA is TGCGCCAGCAGCCAAGTGGGGGAGGGTTGGACTGAAGCTTTCTTT.

V is TRBV5-6 and J is TRBJ1-6, with a weak D call TRBD1 (6 bases). The germline V gene encodes CDR1 SGHDT and CDR2 YYEEEE. The germline V and J ends were trimmed by 4 bases and 8 bases, with 10 bases remaining between them. CDR3 length: 13 amino acids. This CDR3 reads CASSPGHHSPLHF. The CDR3 nucleotides read TGTGCCAGCAGCCCGGGACACCATTCACCCCTCCACTTT.

The CDR3 coding sequence is TGTGCCAGCTCGCCTACAGGGCCCGGGGGGTCCTACGAGCAGTACTTC. Translating gives CASSPTGPGGSYEQYF. The chain is built from TRBV18 and TRBJ2-7; possibly TRBD2 for D (7 bases). Germline assignment: CDR1 KGHSH and CDR2 LQKENI. V was cut by 6 bases and J by 1 base, with 19 bases left in between. The CDR3 totals 16 residues.

This chain connects TRBV29-1 to TRBJ1-1; no reliable D call. The CDR3 has 10 residues. The V gene's germline CDR1 is SQVTM and CDR2 ANQGSEA. V shed 7 bases and J shed 5 bases, with 8 bases lying between them. The CDR3 DNA follows: TGCAGCGCTGGTGCGACTGAAGCTTTCTTT. This encodes CSAGATEAFF.

The chain recombines TRBV3-1 (or the pseudogene TRBV3-2) with TRBJ2-1; 7 bases are a match to TRBD2. The CDR3 sequence is 16 residues long. CDR1 is LGHDT, CDR2 YNNKEL, per germline (reference sequence). V lost 3 bases to trimming and J lost 0 bases; unmatched junction nucleotides: 5. The CDR3 is CASSHERGSSYNEQFF. In nucleotides, the CDR3 is TGTGCCAGCAGCCATGAGCGGGGTAGCTCCTACAATGAGCAGTTCTTC.

This CDR3 reads CASSQARGAKPPLEAFF. As DNA, the CDR3 is TGTGCCAGCAGCCAGGCCAGGGGCGCGAAACCCCCTCTTGAAGCTTTCTTT. This chain joins TRBV13 and TRBJ1-1; TRBD1 is a possible D gene (6 bases). The CDR3 runs 17 residues. Trimming took 5 bases from V and 7 from J, leaving 26 bases between them. CDR1 is PRHDT and CDR2 is FYEKMQ in the germline V gene (reference sequence).

V gene TRBV12-3 or TRBV12-4 combines with J gene TRBJ1-2, with D hard to call. The CDR3 runs to 12 residues. V was shortened by 3 bases and J by 8 bases, with 10 bases between the two germline ends. The CDR3 DNA reads TGTGCCAGCAGTTTGTTCGGGGAGGGCTACACCTTC. As protein: CASSLFGEGYTF.

The J gene is TRBJ1-2, the V gene TRBV5-1; 8 nucleotides match TRBD1. The CDR3 loop spans 16 amino acids. CDR1 SGHRS and CDR2 YFSETQ come from the germline V gene. With 4 bases clipped from V and 4 bases from J, the junction kept 12 bases outside the gene matches. CDR3 coding DNA: TGCGCCAGCAGCCAGACCGGACAGGGAAATGCCTATGGCTACACCTTC. It specifies CASSQTGQGNAYGYTF.

This sequence joins TRBV30 and TRBJ1-1; D uncertain. CDR1 is GTSNPN and CDR2 is SVGIG in the germline V gene (reference sequence). V was pared by 1 base and J by 4 bases, with 7 bases between. The CDR3 contains 12 residues. The CDR3 DNA reads as TGTGCCTGGAGTGCGACGGGCACTGAAGCTTTCTTT. It specifies CAWSATGTEAFF. Filled out from reference TRBV30 and TRBJ1-1, the complete variable domain reads SQTIHQWPATLVQPVGSPLSLECTVEGTSNPNLYWYRQAAGRGLQLLFYSVGIGQISSEVPQNLSASRPQDRQFILSSKKLLLSDSGFYLCAWSATGTEAFFGQGTRLTVV.

This sequence joins TRBV29-1 and TRBJ2-5; 9 bases are a match to TRBD1. The CDR3 is 12 amino acids. CDR1 is SQVTM, CDR2 ANQGSEA, per germline. With 5 bases clipped from V and 5 bases from J, the junction kept 3 bases outside the gene matches. Here the CDR3 DNA reads TGCAGCGTTAGGACAGGGGTCGAGACCCAGTACTTC. This codes for CSVRTGVETQYF.

V and J are TRBV2 and TRBJ1-2; 11 nucleotides agree with TRBD1. The CDR3 spans 19 residues. Germline CDR1 and CDR2: SNHLY and FYNNEI. The junction had 17 bases not matched to a gene; V was cut back by 2 bases and J by 6 bases. CDR3 amino acids: CASSETTLDRGHDWNGYTF. The CDR3 bases are TGTGCCAGCAGTGAAACTACGTTGGACAGGGGGCATGACTGGAATGGCTACACCTTC.

The chain links TRBV7-2 to TRBJ2-5; 9 nucleotides align to TRBD2. Trimming removed 1 base from V and 6 bases from J; junction bases left unmatched: 6. This CDR3 region has 15 residues. The V gene's germline CDR1 is SGHTA and CDR2 FQGNSA. DNA of the CDR3: TGTGCCAGCAGCTTAGACAGCGGGGGGATTAAGACCCAGTACTTC. Residues: CASSLDSGGIKTQYF.

This chain connects TRBV30 to TRBJ1-1, with a tentative D call TRBD1 (5 bases). V shed 3 bases and J shed 8 bases, with 22 bases lying between them. CDR3 length: 15 amino acids. Germline loops: CDR1 GTSNPN, CDR2 SVGIG (reference sequence). CDR3 sequence (DNA): TGTGCCTGGAGCCTAGGGGAAGACGGAGTGAGAGAAGCTTTCTTT. Residues: CAWSLGEDGVREAFF. Based on the CDR3 plus reference TRBV30 and TRBJ1-1, the full variable domain is SQTIHQWPATLVQPVGSPLSLECTVEGTSNPNLYWYRQAAGRGLQLLFYSVGIGQISSEVPQNLSASRPQDRQFILSSKKLLLSDSGFYLCAWSLGEDGVREAFFGQGTRLTVV.

This rearrangement joins TRBV25-1 to TRBJ1-2, with 9 bases aligning to TRBD1. CDR3 size: 14 residues. Germline CDR1 reads MGHDK; CDR2 reads SYGVNS. V trimming: 7 bases; J trimming: 9 bases; junction bases outside the gene matches: 12. CDR3: CASITPGQGLRYTF. The CDR3 DNA reads TGTGCCAGCATAACCCCAGGACAGGGGTTGCGCTACACCTTC.

J is TRBJ1-2 and V is TRBV27, with 8 positions matching TRBD1. This CDR3 is 15 amino acids long. V lost 3 bases, J lost 4 bases, and 7 bases stayed unmatched. CDR1 is MNHEY and CDR2 is SMNVEV in the germline V gene (reference sequence). The CDR3 protein is CASSFFPGQGYGYTF. CDR3 bases: TGTGCCAGCAGTTTCTTCCCAGGACAGGGCTATGGCTACACCTTC.

The chain uses TRBV18 and TRBJ1-6, with D perhaps TRBD1 (6 bases). The V gene lost 0 bases and the J gene lost 7 bases, with 10 bases spanning the gap. In germline, CDR1 is KGHSH, CDR2 LQKENI. This CDR3 has 15 amino acids. This chain's CDR3 is CASSPPGATNSPLHF. The CDR3 DNA follows: TGTGCCAGCTCACCACCGGGGGCTACAAATTCACCCCTCCACTTT.

CDR3 in amino acids: CASSYGSGNVHEQYF. The CDR3 DNA is TGTGCCAGCAGTTACGGATCGGGGAATGTCCACGAGCAGTACTTC. The V call is TRBV6-5, the J call TRBJ2-7; D might be TRBD2 (5 bases). V dropped 2 bases and J dropped 5 bases, with 16 bases sitting between them. CDR1 and CDR2 from the germline V gene are MNHEY and SVGAGI. This CDR3 comprises 15 residues.

The chain recombines TRBV5-1 with TRBJ2-3, with 9 positions matching TRBD2. The CDR3 spans 17 residues. V gave up 0 bases and J gave up 3 bases; unmatched junction bases: 8. The V gene's germline CDR1 is SGHRS and CDR2 YFSETQ. The DNA for the CDR3 is TGCGCCAGCAGCTTGGCCAGGCTAGCGGGGCCTACAGATACGCAGTATTTT. It is translated as CASSLARLAGPTDTQYF.

Note on this clone: At one end, the junction sequence differs from germline, possibly due to a read error. The chain joins TRBV19 to TRBJ1-5; possible D gene TRBD1, 5 bases. CDR1 LNHDA and CDR2 SQIVND come from the germline V gene (reference sequence). The CDR3 has 15 residues. Here the CDR3 reads CASSLDRSSNQPQHF. The CDR3 nucleotides read TGTGCCAGTAGTTTAGACAGATCTTCCAATCAGCCCCAGCATTTT.

V and J are TRBV29-1 and TRBJ1-2; 7 bases map to TRBD1. After removal of 4 bases from V and 6 bases from J, the junction contained 5 bases not matched to a gene. This CDR3 contains 12 residues. Germline values: CDR1 SQVTM, CDR2 ANQGSEA. CDR3: CSVARQGDGYTF. The CDR3 nucleotides are TGCAGCGTTGCGCGGCAGGGGGATGGCTACACCTTC.

The chain links TRBV7-2 to TRBJ1-2; D ambiguous. Trimming stripped 2 bases from V and 4 bases from J, with 14 bases between. From germline, CDR1 is SGHTA and CDR2 FQGNSA. The CDR3 totals 15 residues. The CDR3, as DNA: TGTGCCAGCAGCTTAAACGGTGCCGGGAGCTATGGCTACACCTTC. Its translation is CASSLNGAGSYGYTF.

The CDR3 region is CASSPSRDSPETQYF. The CDR3 DNA sequence: TGTGCCAGCAGCCCCTCCCGGGACTCCCCAGAGACCCAGTACTTC. The V and J genes are TRBV3-1 (or the pseudogene TRBV3-2) and TRBJ2-5; possibly TRBD2 for D (6 bases). Germline CDR1 is LGHDT and CDR2 is YNNKEL (reference sequence). With 4 bases removed from V and 4 bases from J, the gap between germline ends came to 16 bases. The CDR3 totals 15 residues.

For this clone: Other DNA sequences from this sample encode an identical CDR3 as well. The CDR3 is CASSSDTEAFF. The CDR3 DNA sequence: TGCGCCAGCAGCTCCGACACTGAAGCTTTCTTT. V is TRBV5-1 and J is TRBJ1-1; D ambiguous. Trimming took off 3 bases at V and 3 bases at J, with 3 bases between the two ends. CDR1 and CDR2 from the germline V gene are SGHRS and YFSETQ. The CDR3 totals 11 residues.

V usage is TRBV9 and J usage is TRBJ2-3; perhaps TRBD2 as D (6 bases). Germline CDR1 SGDLS, CDR2 YYNGEE. The V end was cut by 4 bases, the J end by 1 base, with 10 bases between. The CDR3 covers 14 residues. This CDR3 is CASSRPGGTDTQYF. The CDR3 DNA is TGTGCCAGCAGCCGACCGGGGGGCACAGATACGCAGTATTTT.

The CDR3 reads CASSMEGTRAGNQPQHF. CDR3 sequence (DNA): TGTGCCAGTAGTATGGAGGGCACGCGGGCGGGCAATCAGCCCCAGCATTTT. This sequence joins TRBV19 and TRBJ1-5; D unclear. Trimming shortened V by 3 bases and J by 2 bases, and 17 bases separated the two germline ends. The CDR3 consists of 17 residues. Germline CDR1 is LNHDA and CDR2 is SQIVND (reference sequence). Full variable domain (remainder filled in from reference TRBV19 and TRBJ1-5): DGGITQSPKYLFRKEGQNVTLSCEQNLNHDAMYWYRQDPGQGLRLIYYSQIVNDFQKGDIAEGYSVSREKKESFPLTVTSAQKNPTAFYLCASSMEGTRAGNQPQHFGDGTRLSIL.

The chain carries TRBV3-1 (or the pseudogene TRBV3-2) and TRBJ2-7, with TRBD2 matching 9 bases. The CDR3 length is 15 residues. J gave up 2 bases and V 1 base, and 3 bases lay outside the gene matches. The germline V gene has CDR1 LGHDT and CDR2 YNNKEL (reference sequence). CDR3 in amino acids: CASSQVSGGPYEQYF. Written as DNA, the CDR3 is TGTGCCAGCAGCCAAGTGAGCGGGGGGCCCTACGAGCAGTACTTC.

The V and J genes are TRBV19 and TRBJ1-5; 7 bases line up with TRBD1. V gave up 6 bases and J gave up 9 bases; unmatched junction bases: 20. The CDR3 spans 17 residues. The germline gives CDR1 LNHDA, CDR2 SQIVND (reference sequence). As DNA, the CDR3 is TGTGCCAGTAGGACCAGAGAGGGGCGGGCTCAGGGGGGGCCCCAGCATTTT. Translation gives CASRTREGRAQGGPQHF.